Presented here are 30 T cell receptor beta chains from one specimen sequenced in a study of blood T cell repertoires in COVID-19. Method: immunoSEQ multiplex PCR; TCRdb's copy keeps in-frame clones and lacks some. Altogether under 350,000 clones are present, approximately 90% being singletons, with the ten largest covering about 4.6%. Sequenced sample: peripheral blood. These receptors all come from a middle-aged man with acute or convalescent COVID-19.

This clone was counted once. J is TRBJ2-7 and V is TRBV19, with 13 bases fitting TRBD2. Germline V gives CDR1 LNHDA, CDR2 SQIVND (reference sequence). J was trimmed by 7 bases and V by 5 bases; bases with no gene match: 8. This CDR3 is built from 15 residues. The CDR3 is CASSATSGGAGEQYF. The DNA for the CDR3 is TGTGCCAGTAGTGCAACTAGCGGGGGGGCAGGAGAGCAGTACTTC.

CDR3 sequence (DNA): TGCGCCAGCAGTGAGGGCAGCAATCAGCCCCAGCATTTT. It is translated as CASSEGSNQPQHF. The gene calls are TRBV10-1 and TRBJ1-5; D unclear. Deletions cut 2 bases from V and 1 base from J, with 3 bases between. This CDR3 has 13 residues. CDR1 and CDR2 (germline): WNHNN, SYGVQD (reference sequence).

The sample holds one count of this clone. The chain has TRBV5-1 and TRBJ2-7; 8 positions match TRBD2. Germline values: CDR1 SGHRS, CDR2 YFSETQ. The length of the CDR3 is 14 residues. Trimming at V came to 9 bases and at J to 3 bases, leaving 11 bases not matched to a gene. CDR3 residues: CATNRDGGDYEQYF. The CDR3 DNA is TGCGCCACCAACAGGGACGGGGGGGACTACGAGCAGTACTTC.

The V and J genes are TRBV10-3 and TRBJ1-6, with 7 bases that match TRBD1. With V trimmed by 6 bases and J by 2 bases, 4 bases remained unmatched. The CDR3 covers 15 residues. Germline V gene sequence: CDR1 ENHRY, CDR2 SYGVKD. The CDR3 coding sequence is TGTGCCATCAGAGAGACAGGGACCTATAATTCACCCCTCCACTTT. Its translation: CAIRETGTYNSPLHF.

This chain uses TRBV3-1 (or the pseudogene TRBV3-2) with TRBJ2-3; D remains unclear. The CDR3 spans 19 residues. V was clipped by 3 bases and J by 6 bases, with 28 bases between them. The V gene's germline CDR1 is LGHDT and CDR2 YNNKEL (reference sequence). The CDR3 reads CASSQRFMRFAGRSDTQYF. As DNA, the CDR3 is TGTGCCAGCAGCCAGCGATTTATGCGGTTTGCCGGCCGGTCGGATACGCAGTATTTT.

This chain uses TRBV5-1 with TRBJ2-1; D not certain. Trimming took off 0 bases at V and 5 bases at J, with 6 bases between the two ends. CDR3 length equals 13 residues. From germline, CDR1 is SGHRS and CDR2 YFSETQ. In nucleotides, the CDR3 is TGCGCCAGCAGCTTGGGGTCAGACAATGAGCAGTTCTTC. This codes for CASSLGSDNEQFF. The full variable domain, completed using reference TRBV5-1 and TRBJ2-1, is KAGVTQTPRYLIKTRGQQVTLSCSPISGHRSVSWYQQTPGQGLQFLFEYFSETQRNKGNFPGRFSGRQFSNSRSEMNVSTLELGDSALYLCASSLGSDNEQFFGPGTRLTVL.

Note on this clone: This sample also contains other DNA sequences that code for the same CDR3. The CDR3 here is CASSVRENTEAFF. CDR3 bases: TGTGCCAGCAGCGTACGAGAGAACACTGAAGCTTTCTTT. The V and J genes are TRBV9 and TRBJ1-1, with unresolved D. Germline V lookup: CDR1 SGDLS, CDR2 YYNGEE. The CDR3 totals 13 residues. V was clipped by 1 base and J by 1 base, with 5 bases between them.

The chain couples TRBV14 to TRBJ2-2, with 9 bases aligning to TRBD1. Germline CDR1 SGHDN, CDR2 FVKESK. The junction had 12 bases not matched to a gene; V was cut back by 1 base and J by 6 bases. The length of the CDR3 is 18 residues. The CDR3 DNA follows: TGTGCCAGCAGCCAAGCGGTCCCAGGACAGGGGCGGGCCGGGGAGCTGTTTTTT. This codes for CASSQAVPGQGRAGELFF.

The chain uses TRBV5-4 and TRBJ2-1; perhaps TRBD1 as D (5 bases). Deletions cut 3 bases from V and 10 bases from J, with 11 bases between. CDR1 and CDR2 from the germline V gene are SGHNT and YYREEE (reference sequence). The length of the CDR3 is 12 residues. The CDR3 spells CASSSPAGEQFF. The CDR3 nucleotides read TGTGCCAGCAGCTCCCCAGCAGGGGAGCAGTTCTTC.

This chain links TRBV5-6 with TRBJ2-2; D not certain. Trimming pared 4 bases from V and 4 bases from J, leaving 8 bases between. This CDR3 region has 13 residues. CDR1 and CDR2 from the germline V gene are SGHDT and YYEEEE. The CDR3 nucleotides are TGTGCCAGCAGCCCCCCCTCCACCGGGGAGCTGTTTTTT. Translation gives CASSPPSTGELFF.

V gene TRBV6-6 combines with J gene TRBJ1-5, with D perhaps TRBD1 (6 bases). The V gene's germline CDR1 is MNHNY and CDR2 SVGAGI (reference sequence). V was clipped by 6 bases and J by 3 bases, with 12 bases between them. The CDR3 has 14 amino acids. The chain's CDR3 is CASSRDNANQPQHF. The CDR3 region has the DNA TGTGCCAGCAGCCGGGACAACGCCAATCAGCCCCAGCATTTT.

The J gene is TRBJ1-1, the V gene TRBV18, with D perhaps matching TRBD1 (6 bases). Germline loops: CDR1 KGHSH, CDR2 LQKENI. Trimming removed 6 bases at V and 4 bases at J, with 33 bases between. The CDR3 runs to 20 residues. The CDR3 region has the DNA TGTGCCAGCTCGGTAAAAGGGCCGTCGACCCGGGGGGCAGGCGGCACTGAAGCTTTCTTT. It codes for CASSVKGPSTRGAGGTEAFF.

This chain connects TRBV29-1 to TRBJ2-5; possibly TRBD1 for D (6 bases). This CDR3 contains 14 residues. The V end lost 4 bases, the J end lost 2 bases, and 14 bases lay between the germline ends. The germline gives CDR1 SQVTM, CDR2 ANQGSEA. The CDR3: CSVVRWGTQETQYF. The CDR3 bases are TGCAGCGTTGTCAGGTGGGGGACACAAGAGACCCAGTACTTC. Full variable domain (missing parts from reference TRBV29-1 and TRBJ2-5): SAVISQKPSRDICQRGTSLTIQCQVDSQVTMMFWYRQQPGQSLTLIATANQGSEATYESGFVIDKFPISRPNLTFSTLTVSNMSPEDSSIYLCSVVRWGTQETQYFGPGTRLLVL.

The chain combines TRBV25-1 with TRBJ1-5; no clear D. V was trimmed by 3 bases and J by 7 bases, leaving 16 bases between them. The CDR3 is 15 residues long. The germline V gene encodes CDR1 MGHDK and CDR2 SYGVNS. The CDR3 spells CASSDLSDWGQPQHF. Written as DNA, the CDR3 is TGTGCCAGCAGTGACCTCTCGGACTGGGGACAGCCCCAGCATTTT.

The V and J genes are TRBV11-2 and TRBJ2-4; 8 positions match TRBD1. The CDR3 covers 13 residues. The J segment lost 8 bases and the V segment lost 5 bases, leaving 5 bases of the junction unmatched. The V gene's germline CDR1 is SGHAT and CDR2 FQNNGV. The CDR3 region has the DNA TGTGCCAGCAGCCTACACAGGGGGGACATTCAGTACTTC. Amino acid sequence: CASSLHRGDIQYF.

This clone was recorded once. The chain employs TRBV6-1 and TRBJ1-6; D not certain. The V gene's germline CDR1 is MNHNS and CDR2 SASEGT. The CDR3 is 15 amino acids. The V end was cut by 1 base, the J end by 6 bases, with 10 bases between. DNA of the CDR3: TGTGCCAGCAGTGAAGGGAGGGCGGGTAATTCACCCCTCCACTTT. It translates to CASSEGRAGNSPLHF.

This rearrangement joins TRBV4-1 to TRBJ1-4; 9 bases are a match to TRBD1. This CDR3 spans 19 amino acids. Germline values: CDR1 MGHRA, CDR2 YSYEKL. Trimming took 0 bases from V and 7 from J; bases not matched to a gene: 15. The CDR3 nucleotides are TGCGCCAGCAGCCAAGAAGGGAGGACAGGGGCCATCGGCGGTGAAAAACTGTTTTTT. Its protein product is CASSQEGRTGAIGGEKLFF.

This clone was recorded only once. The CDR3 protein is CSASGFTEAFF. CDR3 nucleotides: TGCAGTGCTTCGGGGTTTACTGAAGCTTTCTTT. The gene calls are TRBV20-1 and TRBJ1-1, with D unclear. There are 11 residues in the CDR3. Trimming removed 5 bases at V and 5 bases at J, with 9 bases between. Germline V gives CDR1 DFQATT, CDR2 SNEGSKA (reference sequence).

The chain carries TRBV7-8 and TRBJ1-2, with 9 positions matching TRBD1. The CDR3 is 15 residues long. Germline V gives CDR1 SGHVS, CDR2 FQNEAQ. Unmatched junction bases numbered 7, after V lost 0 bases and J lost 8 bases. CDR3 in DNA: TGTGCCAGCAGCTTAGCCGGGACAGGGCCAAGGGGCTACACCTTC. It specifies CASSLAGTGPRGYTF. The entire variable domain, with the rest obtained from reference TRBV7-8 and TRBJ1-2, is as follows: GAGVSQSPRYKVAKRGQDVALRCDPISGHVSLFWYQQALGQGPEFLTYFQNEAQLDKSGLPSDRFFAERPEGSVSTLKIQRTQQEDSAVYLCASSLAGTGPRGYTFGSGTRLTVV.

The chain carries TRBV6-5 and TRBJ1-6; 8 bases map to TRBD1. With V trimmed by 4 bases and J by 10 bases, 6 bases remained unmatched. This CDR3 contains 14 residues. Germline V lookup: CDR1 MNHEY, CDR2 SVGAGI. CDR3 bases: TGTGCCAGCAGTTCCACAGGGGGGTGGTCACCCCTCCACTTT. Translating gives CASSSTGGWSPLHF.

This chain links TRBV30 with TRBJ1-5; 7 bases line up with TRBD1. The CDR3 covers 15 residues. The germline V gene has CDR1 GTSNPN and CDR2 SVGIG (reference sequence). The V segment lost 2 bases and the J segment 4 bases; nucleotides outside the gene matches: 8. The CDR3 is CAWSFQGQSNQPQHF. In nucleotides, the CDR3 is TGTGCCTGGAGTTTTCAGGGACAGTCTAATCAGCCCCAGCATTTT.

The chain employs TRBV7-9 and TRBJ2-3; TRBD1 matches 8 bases. After removal of 7 bases from V and 0 bases from J, the junction contained 3 bases not matched to a gene. The CDR3 contains 14 residues. The germline CDR1 and CDR2 sequences are SEHNR and FQNEAQ (reference sequence). The CDR3 protein is CASMGTGSTDTQYF. CDR3 DNA: TGTGCCAGCATGGGGACAGGAAGCACAGATACGCAGTATTTT.

The rearrangement links TRBV5-4 to TRBJ1-2; perhaps TRBD1 as D (6 bases). This CDR3 has 12 residues. Germline V CDR1 and CDR2: SGHNT, YYREEE (reference sequence). The ends were cut back, 0 bases at V and 9 bases at J, with 9 bases in the middle. This chain's CDR3 is CASSLARGSYTF. The CDR3 DNA is TGTGCCAGCAGCTTGGCCAGGGGTAGCTACACCTTC. The entire variable domain, with the rest obtained from reference TRBV5-4 and TRBJ1-2, is as follows: ETGVTQSPTHLIKTRGQQVTLRCSSQSGHNTVSWYQQALGQGPQFIFQYYREEENGRGNFPPRFSGLQFPNYSSELNVNALELDDSALYLCASSLARGSYTFGSGTRLTVV.

The chain combines TRBV6-5 with TRBJ2-7; 11 nucleotides align to TRBD1. The CDR3 runs 14 residues. CDR1 is MNHEY and CDR2 is SVGAGI in the germline V gene. The ends lost 6 bases at V and 0 bases at J; junction bases unmatched: 1. This CDR3 is CASRGTGGSYEQYF. CDR3 sequence (DNA): TGTGCCAGCAGAGGGACAGGGGGCTCCTACGAGCAGTACTTC.

The gene calls are TRBV3-1 (or the pseudogene TRBV3-2) and TRBJ2-7; 10 bases agree with TRBD1. The length of the CDR3 is 16 residues. Germline CDR1 is LGHDT and CDR2 is YNNKEL (reference sequence). J was trimmed by 9 bases and V by 4 bases; bases with no gene match: 15. For the CDR3, the DNA is TGTGCCAGCAGCCCCCCTTTAGGGACAGGGGTGGTTCGGCAGTACTTC. This codes for CASSPPLGTGVVRQYF.

The V and J genes are TRBV6-5 and TRBJ1-4; no definite D call. The length of the CDR3 is 14 residues. V lost 6 bases to trimming and J lost 1 base, with 9 bases between them. Germline V lookup: CDR1 MNHEY, CDR2 SVGAGI. The CDR3 spells CASRRVVTNEKLFF. As DNA, the CDR3 is TGTGCCAGCAGACGAGTGGTAACTAATGAAAAACTGTTTTTT.

V is TRBV27 and J is TRBJ2-5, with D possibly matching TRBD1 (6 bases). The V end was cut by 6 bases, the J end by 0 bases, with 23 bases between. The CDR3 has 18 residues. Germline V gene sequence: CDR1 MNHEY, CDR2 SMNVEV (reference sequence). CDR3 protein: CASSELQQRRGDQETQYF. In DNA, the CDR3 is TGTGCCAGCAGCGAACTTCAACAACGCAGGGGAGACCAAGAGACCCAGTACTTC.

The chain couples TRBV24-1 to TRBJ1-5; maybe TRBD1 (5 bases). The CDR3 spans 14 residues. Deletions cut 2 bases from V and 6 bases from J, with 10 bases between. Germline assignment: CDR1 KGHDR and CDR2 SFDVKD. In nucleotides, the CDR3 is TGTGCCACCAGTGATTATGACAGTCGTCAGCCCCAGCATTTT. Its protein product is CATSDYDSRQPQHF.

The J gene is TRBJ1-5, the V gene TRBV6-4; the D gene is possibly TRBD1 (6 bases). The germline V gene encodes CDR1 MRHNA and CDR2 SNTAGT. The CDR3 contains 15 residues. V was clipped by 5 bases and J by 4 bases, with 15 bases between them. This chain's CDR3 is CASSPQGQPNQPQHF. CDR3 nucleotide sequence: TGTGCCAGCAGTCCCCAGGGACAACCGAATCAGCCCCAGCATTTT.

The V and J genes are TRBV7-2 and TRBJ1-5; tentatively, D is TRBD1 (5 bases). The germline V gene has CDR1 SGHTA and CDR2 FQGNSA. The CDR3 has 15 residues. Trimming took off 5 bases at V and 2 bases at J, with 13 bases between the two ends. As DNA, the CDR3 is TGTGCCAGCAGCCCCGGGGGATTTGGCAATCAGCCCCAGCATTTT. Translated, it gives CASSPGGFGNQPQHF.